This TCR beta chain derives from a study of blood T cell repertoires in COVID-19. Study-level background: The study drew acute and convalescent COVID-19 samples from the United States, Italy and Spain. In each case, the material was cDNA or gDNA derived from T cells, B-cell-depleted T cells, or PBMCs.

The CDR3 consists of 12 residues. Germline assignment: CDR1 MDHEN and CDR2 SYDVKM. Trimming stripped 11 bases from V and 5 bases from J, with 15 bases between. As handled by the study authors: Amplified reference gene primers provided the basis for estimating nucleated cell counts. Generated by immunoSEQ multiplex PCR, the TCRdb table keeps only in-frame clones and is missing some. V and J calls and clone size follow that table, whereas D and trimming were derived from the DNA. The sample has about 74,000 clones; about nine tenths are singletons. The sequenced sample was peripheral blood. The chain joins TRBV28 to TRBJ1-2; perhaps TRBD1 as D (5 bases). The receptor was derived from a woman older than 75 with active or convalescent COVID-19. In DNA, the CDR3 is TGTGCCGGAGCCGGGACTTATTATGGCTACACCTTC. This encodes CAGAGTYYGYTF.